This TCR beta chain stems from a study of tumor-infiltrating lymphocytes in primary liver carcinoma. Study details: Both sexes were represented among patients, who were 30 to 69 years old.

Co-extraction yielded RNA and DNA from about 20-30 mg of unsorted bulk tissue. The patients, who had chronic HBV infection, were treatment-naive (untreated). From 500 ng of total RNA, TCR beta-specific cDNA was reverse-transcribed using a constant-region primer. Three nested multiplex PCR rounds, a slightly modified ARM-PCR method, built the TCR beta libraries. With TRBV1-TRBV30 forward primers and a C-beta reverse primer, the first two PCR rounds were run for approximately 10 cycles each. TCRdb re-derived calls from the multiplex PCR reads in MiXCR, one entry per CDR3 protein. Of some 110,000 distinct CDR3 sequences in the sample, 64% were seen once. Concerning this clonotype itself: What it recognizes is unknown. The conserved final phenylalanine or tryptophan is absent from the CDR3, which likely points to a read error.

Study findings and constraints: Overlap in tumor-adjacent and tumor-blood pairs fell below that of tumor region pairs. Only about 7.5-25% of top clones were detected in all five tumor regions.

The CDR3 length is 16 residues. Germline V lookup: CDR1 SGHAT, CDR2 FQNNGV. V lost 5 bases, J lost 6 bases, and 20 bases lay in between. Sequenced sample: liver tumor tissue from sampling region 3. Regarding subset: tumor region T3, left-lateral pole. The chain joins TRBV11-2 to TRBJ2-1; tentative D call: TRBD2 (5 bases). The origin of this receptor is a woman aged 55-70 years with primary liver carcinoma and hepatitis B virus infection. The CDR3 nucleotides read TGTGCCAGCAGCCGACTAAATCCCGAAGTTGCCAATGAGCAGTTCTAC. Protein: CASSRLNPEVANEQFY.